This TCR beta chain was recorded in a study of prognosis after radiotherapy for stage I lung cancer. The overall study: With around 13 men and five to seven women, the cohort's median age was 74.5 years, range about 50–84. In 3 to 5 fractions, radiotherapy was administered as SBRT with a biologically effective dose of at least 100 Gy.

This clonotype was observed many times. The target antigen is unknown. Study-level findings and limits: When patients developed distant metastases, their Shannon entropy after stereotactic body radiation therapy was lower. Reports indicated that TRBV and TRBJ gene usage differed between patients with and without metastases, including differences in several V and two J genes after SBRT.

The CDR3 extends over 14 amino acids. Germline V gene lookup returns CDR1 MGHRA and CDR2 YSYEKL. V lost 0 bases, J lost 4 bases, and 7 bases lay in between. TCR beta CDR3 was amplified from genomic DNA by two-round multiplex PCR. First-round PCR employed TRBV- and TRBJ-specific primers for each gene. From the multiplex PCR reads, TCRdb called clonotypes with MiXCR, one entry per CDR3 protein. The data hold tens of thousands of distinct CDR3 sequences, with around 32% observed a single time. The sequence was obtained from a donor over 45 with non-small cell lung cancer. This specimen was PBMCs, taken before or after stereotactic body radiation therapy (not recorded which). The J gene is TRBJ1-5, the V gene TRBV4-1; D is perhaps TRBD1 (5 bases). Here the CDR3 DNA reads TGCGCCAGCAGCCAAGAGGGGCCTAATCAGCCCCAGCATTTT. It yields the protein CASSQEGPNQPQHF.